A selection of T cell receptor beta chains follows, all from one sample in a study of cytomegalovirus exposure and HLA in healthy donors. Assay used: immunoSEQ multiplex PCR; TCRdb lists only in-frame clones, some missing. In the table there are roughly 87,000 clones, about 77% of which are singletons. The source material was PBMCs. These receptors originate from a man aged 55 to 70 in good health and CMV-seronegative. Each CDR3 is given with its conserved first and last residue. A D gene is named only where the DNA matches it firmly. Clone size appears in some rows only: once, few, many, or a class for an expanded clone.

D gene	V gene	clone size	J gene	CDR3 protein	CDR3 DNA
TRBD1	TRBV6-1	few	TRBJ2-7	CASSGDRGYEQYF	TGTGCCAGCAGTGGGGACAGGGGCTACGAGCAGTACTTC
TRBD2	TRBV5-1	.	TRBJ2-2	CASTQRGSTGELFF	TGCGCCAGCACGCAGCGGGGGTCCACCGGGGAGCTGTTTTTT
.	TRBV7-9	once	TRBJ2-5	CSSSLMSGVIETQYF	TGTTCCAGCAGCTTGATGTCAGGGGTGATAGAGACCCAGTACTTC
.	TRBV5-4	.	TRBJ2-3	CASSSGADTQYF	TGTGCCAGCAGCTCAGGGGCAGATACGCAGTATTTT
TRBD2	TRBV5-1	.	TRBJ2-1	CASSLEASGANEQFF	TGCGCCAGCAGCTTGGAGGCTAGCGGGGCGAATGAGCAGTTCTTC
.	TRBV9	.	TRBJ2-3	CASSGGRADTQYF	TGTGCCAGCAGCGGGGGCCGGGCAGATACGCAGTATTTT
.	TRBV27	.	TRBJ2-7	CASSFGRDRTSYEQYF	TGTGCCAGCAGTTTCGGTCGAGACAGAACCTCCTACGAGCAGTACTTC
TRBD2	TRBV19	.	TRBJ2-2	CASSIEGLAGSTGELFF	TGTGCCAGTAGTATAGAGGGACTAGCGGGGAGCACCGGGGAGCTGTTTTTT
.	TRBV6-5	.	TRBJ2-7	CASSPPGHREYF	TGTGCCAGCAGTCCGCCGGGACACCGGGAGTACTTC
.	TRBV7-5	.	TRBJ2-5	CAIPSWTGRRETQYF	TGTGCCATACCTTCGTGGACAGGGAGGCGAGAGACCCAGTACTTC
.	TRBV14	few	TRBJ1-5	CASSLSDQPQHF	TGTGCCAGCAGCCTAAGCGATCAGCCCCAGCATTTT
.	TRBV6-6	few	TRBJ1-1	CASSFLDRQNTEAFF	TGTGCCAGCAGCTTCTTAGACAGGCAGAACACTGAAGCTTTCTTT
.	TRBV6-1	.	TRBJ2-3	CASSLGPSTDTQYF	TGTGCCAGCAGCCTAGGCCCTAGCACAGATACGCAGTATTTT
.	TRBV27	few	TRBJ1-1	CASSLSAGEHTEAFF	TGTGCCAGCAGTTTATCCGCAGGGGAGCACACTGAAGCTTTCTTT
TRBD1	TRBV5-1	.	TRBJ1-2	CASSPKGGDYGYTF	TGCGCCAGCAGCCCGAAAGGGGGCGATTATGGCTACACCTTC